Following are 27 T cell receptor beta chains from one sample sequenced in a study of neoadjuvant anti-PD-1 for oral cavity cancer. Time point specified: after neoadjuvant nivolumab, at surgical resection. Produced via immunoSEQ multiplex PCR; TCRdb's table is partial and in-frame only. Counted here are about 14,000 clones, roughly 70% occurring once; the ten biggest clones make up approximately 3.1%. The input for sequencing was PBMCs, taken after nivolumab (anti-PD-1) treatment. All receptors derive from a person aged 35 to 85 with oral cavity squamous cell carcinoma.

In its sample, this clone was seen once. This chain links TRBV11-3 with TRBJ2-1; D gene unclear. V dropped 0 bases and J dropped 6 bases, with 12 bases sitting between them. CDR1 and CDR2 from the germline V gene are SGHNT and YENEEA. CDR3 size: 15 residues. CDR3 sequence: CASSLDPTRSNEQFF. The CDR3 region has the DNA TGTGCCAGCAGCTTAGATCCTACGAGAAGCAATGAGCAGTTCTTC.

There are a few counts of this clone. The chain joins TRBV20-1 to TRBJ1-1; 9 bases are a match to TRBD1. Germline V lookup: CDR1 DFQATT, CDR2 SNEGSKA (reference sequence). This CDR3 comprises 11 residues. CDR3 nucleotide sequence: TGCAGGGGACAGGGAATACCTGAAGCTTTCTTT. Translation gives CRGQGIPEAFF.

The rearrangement links TRBV25-1 to TRBJ2-7; TRBD2 is a possible D gene (7 bases). The CDR3 runs to 16 residues. Germline assignment: CDR1 MGHDK and CDR2 SYGVNS. Trimming shortened V by 1 base and J by 2 bases, and 15 bases separated the two germline ends. In DNA, the CDR3 is TGTGCCAGCAGTGAATGGGGAGGGGGATCACCCTACGAGCAGTACTTC. Encoded protein: CASSEWGGGSPYEQYF.

The chain links TRBV7-9 to TRBJ2-5; D might be TRBD1 (6 bases). Germline values: CDR1 SEHNR, CDR2 FQNEAQ (reference sequence). Trimming stripped 5 bases from V and 5 bases from J, with 18 bases between. The length of the CDR3 is 15 residues. For the CDR3, the DNA is TGTGCCAGCAGCCAAGACAGGTCGTCTGGGGAGACCCAGTACTTC. This sequence encodes CASSQDRSSGETQYF.

This chain uses TRBV10-3 with TRBJ2-7; TRBD2 aligns across 10 bases. The CDR3 consists of 15 residues. The germline CDR1 and CDR2 sequences are ENHRY and SYGVKD. The V gene end was trimmed by 0 bases and the J gene end by 3 bases; junction bases not matched to a gene: 2. The CDR3 DNA reads TGTGCCATCAGTGAGTCACTAGCGGGGTACTACGAGCAGTACTTC. The encoded protein is CAISESLAGYYEQYF.

The genes are TRBV7-2 and TRBJ1-1; possibly TRBD1 for D (6 bases). CDR1 and CDR2 from the germline V gene are SGHTA and FQGNSA. The length of the CDR3 is 16 residues. Trimming left V 1 base short and J 0 bases short, with 12 bases between. The CDR3 loop reads CASSLGPTGLNTEAFF. DNA of the CDR3: TGTGCCAGCAGCTTAGGTCCCACAGGGTTGAACACTGAAGCTTTCTTT.

This clone was seen only once. The V and J genes are TRBV4-1 and TRBJ2-1; D unclear. CDR1 is MGHRA, CDR2 YSYEKL, per germline. Trimming stripped 1 base from V and 12 bases from J, with 10 bases between. The length of the CDR3 is 12 residues. The CDR3 DNA sequence: TGCGCCAGCAGCCAAGGGGGATATGGGCAGTTCTTC. It codes for CASSQGGYGQFF.

Only one count was recorded for this clone. V and J are TRBV6-5 and TRBJ2-6; no definite D call. CDR3 length: 15 amino acids. The V gene's germline CDR1 is MNHEY and CDR2 SVGAGI. Trimming took 1 base from V and 0 from J, leaving 4 bases between them. DNA for the CDR3: TGTGCCAGCAGTTACTACAGCTCTGGGGCCAACGTCCTGACTTTC. It encodes CASSYYSSGANVLTF.

The V gene is TRBV27, the J gene TRBJ2-1; tentatively, D is TRBD1 or TRBD2 (5 bases each). Germline CDR1 is MNHEY and CDR2 is SMNVEV (reference sequence). This CDR3 region has 15 residues. V shed 4 bases and J shed 2 bases, with 12 bases lying between them. In nucleotides, the CDR3 is TGTGCCAGCAGTTGGGACCAAACCCCCTACAATGAGCAGTTCTTC. Translated, it gives CASSWDQTPYNEQFF.

This clone was seen a single time. The chain couples TRBV6-4 to TRBJ1-1, with 8 nucleotides matching TRBD1. The CDR3 has 13 amino acids. The ends lost 4 bases at V and 6 bases at J; junction bases unmatched: 4. Looked up from germline, CDR1 is MRHNA and CDR2 is SNTAGT. The CDR3 protein is CASSVTGGAEAFF. In nucleotides, the CDR3 is TGTGCCAGCAGTGTCACAGGGGGGGCTGAAGCTTTCTTT.

J is TRBJ2-1 and V is TRBV6-1; no reliable D call. The CDR3 is 13 residues long. Germline lookup yields CDR1 MNHNS and CDR2 SASEGT. Trimming cost V 1 base and J 11 bases, with 12 bases left between them. The CDR3 spells CASSEGPPGKQFF. CDR3 in DNA: TGTGCCAGCAGTGAAGGACCGCCGGGTAAGCAGTTCTTC.

This chain uses TRBV15 with TRBJ2-7; the D gene is possibly TRBD2 (5 bases). Germline CDR1 reads LNHNV; CDR2 reads YYDKDF (reference sequence). Trimming removed 3 bases from V and 0 bases from J, with 9 bases in between. There are 14 residues in the CDR3. CDR3 in amino acids: CATSRDSSSYEQYF. The CDR3 region has the DNA TGTGCCACCAGCAGGGACTCAAGCTCCTACGAGCAGTACTTC. Full variable domain (remainder filled in from reference TRBV15 and TRBJ2-7): DAMVIQNPRYQVTQFGKPVTLSCSQTLNHNVMYWYQQKSSQAPKLLFHYYDKDFNNEADTPDNFQSRRPNTSFCFLDIRSPGLGDTAMYLCATSRDSSSYEQYFGPGTRLTVT.

The chain employs TRBV18 and TRBJ2-6; no clear D gene. CDR1 and CDR2 (germline): KGHSH, LQKENI. The CDR3 is made up of 17 amino acids. Trimming pared 3 bases from V and 1 base from J, leaving 13 bases between. The CDR3 protein is CASSPTTRSSGANVLTF. The CDR3 DNA sequence: TGTGCCAGCTCACCGACGACTCGATCTTCTGGGGCCAACGTCCTGACTTTC.

The chain links TRBV6-1 to TRBJ2-5; D ambiguous. The CDR3 consists of 10 residues. Germline values: CDR1 MNHNS, CDR2 SASEGT. V was shortened by 3 bases and J by 7 bases, with 3 bases between the two germline ends. Here the CDR3 DNA reads TGTGCCAGCAGTGACGGGACCCAGTACTTC. It specifies CASSDGTQYF.

In regard to this clone: The junction departs from germline at one end; a sequencing error may be responsible. The chain is built from TRBV7-7 and TRBJ2-1, with TRBD2 matching 9 bases. Germline CDR1 and CDR2: SSHAT and FNYEAQ (reference sequence). The CDR3 has 16 residues. CDR3 coding DNA: TGTGCTAGCAGCTTAGCCTGGACTAGCGTCATCAATGAGCAGTTCTTC. It specifies CASSLAWTSVINEQFF. The full variable domain, its missing parts supplied by reference TRBV7-7 and TRBJ2-1, is GAGVSQSPRYKVTKRGQDVTLRCDPISSHATLYWYQQALGQGPEFLTYFNYEAQPDKSGLPSDRFSAERPEGSISTLTIQRTEQRDSAMYRCASSLAWTSVINEQFFGPGTRLTVL.

This chain connects TRBV4-1 to TRBJ2-7, with TRBD1 matching over 9 bases. CDR3 length: 17 amino acids. Germline V gene sequence: CDR1 MGHRA, CDR2 YSYEKL. Unmatched junction bases numbered 12, after V lost 3 bases and J lost 3 bases. The CDR3 spells CASSQETSGQGNYEQYF. The CDR3 DNA follows: TGCGCCAGCAGCCAGGAAACTTCGGGACAGGGCAACTACGAGCAGTACTTC.

The V and J genes are TRBV6-5 and TRBJ2-1; D might be TRBD2 (6 bases). The CDR3 contains 15 residues. Germline V CDR1 and CDR2: MNHEY, SVGAGI. Trimming shortened V by 5 bases and J by 4 bases, and 15 bases separated the two germline ends. CDR3 region: CASSPLVGGYNEQFF. The DNA for the CDR3 is TGTGCCAGCAGTCCTTTAGTGGGGGGTTACAATGAGCAGTTCTTC.

The rearrangement joins TRBV7-2 to TRBJ1-5; no reliable D call. The CDR3 runs 13 residues. Germline V gene data show CDR1 as SGHTA and CDR2 as FQGNSA. The germline V and J ends were trimmed by 8 bases and 0 bases, with 8 bases remaining between them. CDR3 residues: CASGVYSNQPQHF. CDR3 DNA: TGTGCCAGCGGAGTTTATAGCAATCAGCCCCAGCATTTT.

This chain joins TRBV7-6 and TRBJ2-5; D gene ambiguous. The length of the CDR3 is 14 residues. Germline CDR1 and CDR2: SGHVS and FNYEAQ. V lost 3 bases, J lost 4 bases, and 12 bases lay in between. The CDR3 spells CASSFQSSRETQYF. CDR3 nucleotides: TGTGCCAGCAGCTTCCAATCCTCTCGAGAGACCCAGTACTTC.

The rearrangement uses TRBV13 and TRBJ2-3; the match to TRBD1 covers 7 bases. Looked up from germline, CDR1 is PRHDT and CDR2 is FYEKMQ (reference sequence). The CDR3 covers 17 residues. The V and J ends lost 9 bases and 2 bases, in that order; junction bases with no gene match: 17. CDR3 sequence: CASAGTASYPLTDTQYF. In nucleotides, the CDR3 is TGTGCCAGTGCTGGGACAGCTAGTTATCCCCTCACAGATACGCAGTATTTT. Combining the CDR3 with reference TRBV13 and TRBJ2-3 gives the whole variable domain AAGVIQSPRHLIKEKRETATLKCYPIPRHDTVYWYQQGPGQDPQFLISFYEKMQSDKGSIPDRFSAQQFSDYHSELNMSSLELGDSALYFCASAGTASYPLTDTQYFGPGTRLTVL.

The gene calls are TRBV30 and TRBJ2-4; D tentatively reads TRBD1 or TRBD2 (5 bases each). Germline assignment: CDR1 GTSNPN and CDR2 SVGIG (reference sequence). V was shortened by 0 bases and J by 7 bases, with 16 bases between the two germline ends. The CDR3 has 15 amino acids. CDR3 loop: CAWSVHGGVRNIQYF. The CDR3 DNA follows: TGTGCCTGGAGTGTACATGGGGGAGTTAGGAACATTCAGTACTTC.

This sequence joins TRBV7-8 and TRBJ1-2; 7 nucleotides match TRBD1. This CDR3 contains 13 residues. Germline V gives CDR1 SGHVS, CDR2 FQNEAQ. V was pared by 5 bases and J by 8 bases, with 8 bases of the junction left unmatched. CDR3 sequence: CASSPGTVEGYTF. The CDR3 nucleotides are TGTGCCAGCAGCCCGGGGACAGTAGAAGGCTACACCTTC.

This rearrangement joins TRBV20-1 to TRBJ1-1; D remains unclear. With 5 bases removed from V and 10 bases from J, the gap between germline ends came to 11 bases. Germline V gene data show CDR1 as DFQATT and CDR2 as SNEGSKA (reference sequence). This CDR3 region has 10 residues. The CDR3 region is CSAGAFGAFF. The CDR3 coding sequence is TGCAGTGCTGGCGCCTTCGGAGCTTTCTTT.

The V and J genes are TRBV5-1 and TRBJ1-1; D call uncertain. Trimming took off 1 base at V and 1 base at J, with 5 bases between the two ends. The length of the CDR3 is 13 residues. Germline V gene lookup returns CDR1 SGHRS and CDR2 YFSETQ. CDR3: CASSLTENTEAFF. The CDR3 DNA is TGCGCCAGCAGCTTGACGGAGAACACTGAAGCTTTCTTT.

The J gene is TRBJ2-1, the V gene TRBV6-6, with TRBD1 identical over 11 bases. The CDR3 is 16 amino acids. With 6 bases clipped from V and 8 bases from J, the junction kept 12 bases outside the gene matches. From germline, CDR1 is MNHNY and CDR2 SVGAGI (reference sequence). The CDR3 reads CASSLRTDRGPDEQFF. CDR3 nucleotides: TGTGCCAGCAGCTTACGTACGGACAGGGGGCCAGATGAGCAGTTCTTC.

The rearrangement joins TRBV25-1 to TRBJ2-7; 9 nucleotides line up with TRBD1. From germline, CDR1 is MGHDK and CDR2 SYGVNS. The CDR3 has 16 amino acids. Trimming cost V 1 base and J 4 bases; bases outside gene matches: 8. The CDR3 nucleotides read TGTGCCAGCAGTGAATCGCCCGGGACAGGGAAATACGAGCAGTACTTC. Residues: CASSESPGTGKYEQYF.

The rearrangement links TRBV6-5 to TRBJ2-5; TRBD2 is a possible D gene (5 bases). The V end was cut by 8 bases, the J end by 2 bases, with 9 bases between. The CDR3 runs to 12 residues. Germline-derived CDR1 and CDR2 are MNHEY and SVGAGI. The CDR3, as DNA: TGTGCCAGCGTGGGAGCACAAGAGACCCAGTACTTC. Translating gives CASVGAQETQYF.